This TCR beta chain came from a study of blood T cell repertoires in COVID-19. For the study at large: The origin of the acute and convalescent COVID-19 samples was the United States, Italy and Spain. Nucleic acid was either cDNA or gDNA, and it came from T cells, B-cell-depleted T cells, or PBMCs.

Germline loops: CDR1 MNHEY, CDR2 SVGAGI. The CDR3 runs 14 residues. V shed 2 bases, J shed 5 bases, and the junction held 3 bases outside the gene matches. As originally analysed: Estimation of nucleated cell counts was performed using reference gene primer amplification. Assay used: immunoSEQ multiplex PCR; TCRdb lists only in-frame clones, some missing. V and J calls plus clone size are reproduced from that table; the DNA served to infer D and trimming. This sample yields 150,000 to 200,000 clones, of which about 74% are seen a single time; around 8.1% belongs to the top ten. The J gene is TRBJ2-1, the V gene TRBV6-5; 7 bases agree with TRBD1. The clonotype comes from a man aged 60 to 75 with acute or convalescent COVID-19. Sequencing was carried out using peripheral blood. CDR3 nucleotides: TGTGCCAGCAGTTACGGGACAGCCCACAATGAGCAGTTCTTC. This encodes CASSYGTAHNEQFF.